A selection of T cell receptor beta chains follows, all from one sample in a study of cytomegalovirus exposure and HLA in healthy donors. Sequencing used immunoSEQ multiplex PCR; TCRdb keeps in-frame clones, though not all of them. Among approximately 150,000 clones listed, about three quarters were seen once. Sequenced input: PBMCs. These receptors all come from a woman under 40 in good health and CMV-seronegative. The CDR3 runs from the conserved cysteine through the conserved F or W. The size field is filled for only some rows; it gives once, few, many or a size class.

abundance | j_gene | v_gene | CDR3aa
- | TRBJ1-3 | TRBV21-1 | CASSKESGIASGNTIYF
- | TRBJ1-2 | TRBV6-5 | CASRTGTKGYTF
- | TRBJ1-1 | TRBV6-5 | CARGSGWGAEAFF
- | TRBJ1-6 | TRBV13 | CASSVRSGLVKDSPLHF
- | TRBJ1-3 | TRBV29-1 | CSVELTGAGNTIYF
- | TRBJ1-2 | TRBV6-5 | CASSYTTGGFNYGYTF
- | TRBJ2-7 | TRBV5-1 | CASSPGTGGSEQYF
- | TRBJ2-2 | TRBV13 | CASSLRANTGELFF
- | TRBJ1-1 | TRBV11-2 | CASSWDRRAEAFF
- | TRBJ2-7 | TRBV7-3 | CASRLTGDYEQYF
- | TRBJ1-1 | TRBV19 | CASSLQGAEAFF
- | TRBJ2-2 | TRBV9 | CASSVSGRSTGELFF
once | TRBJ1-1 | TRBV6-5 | CASSYLENTEAFF
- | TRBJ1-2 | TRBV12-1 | CASSPPKPQGDTF
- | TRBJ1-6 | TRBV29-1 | CSATTGDSPLHF
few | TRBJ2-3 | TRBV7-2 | CASSPGLAEYTDTQYF
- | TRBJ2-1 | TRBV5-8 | CASSSGSTRARNEQFF
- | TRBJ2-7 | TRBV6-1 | CASSRDTWPFNEQYF
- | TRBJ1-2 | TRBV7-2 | CASSPQSGIWGYTF
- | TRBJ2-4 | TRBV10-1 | CASSGGDKNIQYF
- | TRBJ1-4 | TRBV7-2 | CASSLDRVGEKLFF
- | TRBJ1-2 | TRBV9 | CASSVGQGPPIGGYTF
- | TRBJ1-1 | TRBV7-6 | CASSLEPLTEAFF
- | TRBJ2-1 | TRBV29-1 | CSVEGGLADFSYNEQFF
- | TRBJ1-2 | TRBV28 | CASSSVNYGYTF
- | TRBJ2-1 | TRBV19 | CASSARTSGGTNEQFF
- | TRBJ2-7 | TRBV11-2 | CASSLGQTDYEQYF
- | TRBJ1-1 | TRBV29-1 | CSVDEAEKAFF
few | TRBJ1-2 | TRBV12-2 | CASRPPLTGSDGYTF
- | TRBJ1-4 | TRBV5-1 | CASSLSSGQGSNEKLFF
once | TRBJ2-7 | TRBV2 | CASSPGQGQYNEQYF
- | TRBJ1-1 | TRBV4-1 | CASSVDRGSDEAFF
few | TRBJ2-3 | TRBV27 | CASIPQGTARNTQYF
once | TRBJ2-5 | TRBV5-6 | CASSFLPSGDPETQYF
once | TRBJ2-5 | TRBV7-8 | CASSLVAGGRETQYF
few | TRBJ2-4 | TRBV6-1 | CASSRDRVDIQYF
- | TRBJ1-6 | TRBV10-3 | CAIRGGRVYSPLHF
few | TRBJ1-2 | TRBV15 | CATSRPTGGVGYTF
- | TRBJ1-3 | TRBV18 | CASSPEQFLSGNTIYF